This is a list of T cell receptor beta chains from one sample in a study of beta chain features in type 1 diabetes. Assay used: immunoSEQ multiplex PCR; TCRdb lists only in-frame clones, some missing. The table lists about 140,000 clones, less than 9% of them singletons. Source material: central memory CD4+ T cells from blood. The receptors derive from a woman in her 30s in good health. Each CDR3 is given with its conserved first and last residue. The D gene is left open where the match is weak.

>TRBD1|TRBV29-1|TRBJ1-4
CSVWTGDEKLFF
>-|TRBV9|TRBJ2-6
CASSVSGSGANVLTF
>TRBD1|TRBV6-1|TRBJ1-5
CASSGGQGRRNQPQHF
>-|TRBV7-2|TRBJ1-2
CASSLAGADGYTF
>-|TRBV7-8|TRBJ1-2
CASSRTANYGYTF
>-|TRBV7-8|TRBJ2-2
CASSAISGTNTGELFF
>-|TRBV6-5|TRBJ2-2
CASRRTENTGELFF
>TRBD2|TRBV4-1|TRBJ2-3
CASSLLGLAGVNTQYF
>TRBD1|TRBV30|TRBJ1-4
CAWSTRTGTGGEKLFF
>TRBD2|TRBV6-9|TRBJ2-5
CASGSSGKETQYF
>TRBD1|TRBV5-1|TRBJ2-2
CASSGQGGTGELFF
>-|TRBV2|TRBJ2-1
CASSGSGGSYNEQFF
>-|TRBV7-2|TRBJ2-7
CASSLAPPGEQYF
>-|TRBV7-9|TRBJ2-7
CASSLENYEQYF
>TRBD1|TRBV27|TRBJ1-2
CASSSYATGGVSHGYTF
>TRBD2|TRBV29-1|TRBJ2-1
CSTGGLAEGTEQFF
>TRBD2|TRBV30|TRBJ2-3
CAWSGSSGSRTDTQYF
>-|TRBV11-3|TRBJ2-1
CASSLDSAGGNEQFF
>TRBD1|TRBV11-3|TRBJ2-3
CASSPGGADTQYF
>TRBD2|TRBV6-5|TRBJ2-5
CASRPLIAGQETQYF
>-|TRBV6-6|TRBJ2-2
CASSQTGELFF
>TRBD2|TRBV4-1|TRBJ2-3
CASSQVGSSGISTDTQYF
>TRBD2|TRBV27|TRBJ2-5
CASTRMGLAGANQETQYF
>TRBD1|TRBV7-3|TRBJ2-1
CASSWRGQGMAEQFF
>TRBD1|TRBV28|TRBJ2-2
CASSFGTDYGELFF
>TRBD2|TRBV7-9|TRBJ2-5
CASSFGTSAETQYF
>-|TRBV5-6|TRBJ2-6
CASNRRSGANVLTF
>TRBD2|TRBV7-9|TRBJ2-2
CASSFLSGSGSGELFF
>TRBD2|TRBV18|TRBJ2-3
CASSPRLAGSTDTQYF
>-|TRBV7-9|TRBJ2-3
CASSLAMAGGTDTQYF
>-|TRBV4-2|TRBJ2-7
CASSQGTAAYEQYF
>TRBD1|TRBV2|TRBJ1-5
CASRGQSHSNQPQHF
>TRBD1|TRBV15|TRBJ1-5
CATSRVRGGTQPQHF
>TRBD1|TRBV28|TRBJ1-1
CASSRDRVTEAFF
>TRBD2|TRBV9|TRBJ2-1
CASSVRGGPTYNEQFF
>TRBD1|TRBV6-6|TRBJ1-5
CASSQTTGNQPQHF
>-|TRBV20-1|TRBJ2-3
CSASRDTQYF
>-|TRBV7-8|TRBJ2-7
CASSLELLSYEQYF
>-|TRBV4-3|TRBJ1-4
CASSPTSAAFQKLFF
>TRBD1|TRBV19|TRBJ1-2
CASSKQGQGRYTF
>-|TRBV2|TRBJ2-1
CASSVEGTNEQFF
>TRBD1|TRBV5-1|TRBJ2-2
CASSSGQVNTGELFF
>TRBD2|TRBV2|TRBJ2-5
CASSERLAGEETQYF
>TRBD2|TRBV7-3|TRBJ2-5
CASSPGTSGRVRQETQYF
>TRBD1|TRBV7-9|TRBJ2-7
CASSSLDRGLSYEQYF
>TRBD2|TRBV28|TRBJ2-3
CASRSGIDTDTQYF
>TRBD1|TRBV7-9|TRBJ1-1
CASSFYRGQNTEAFF
>-|TRBV18|TRBJ2-1
CASSPMAEVNEQFF
>-|TRBV28|TRBJ1-1
CASRVGGGWATEAFF
>-|TRBV28|TRBJ1-2
CASSLLNYGYTF
>TRBD1|TRBV7-2|TRBJ2-7
CASSVKTGLEQYF
>-|TRBV6-5|TRBJ1-1
CASNRARTEAFF
>TRBD1|TRBV28|TRBJ2-7
CASRPQSTGSYEQYF
>TRBD1|TRBV7-8|TRBJ2-5
CASSLTRGTETQYF
>-|TRBV9|TRBJ2-6
CASSAGPEAGANVLTF
>-|TRBV2|TRBJ2-1
CASMRTSYNEQFF